This T cell receptor beta chain was obtained from a study of blood T cell repertoires in COVID-19. Whole-study context: Donors in the United States, Italy and Spain gave samples during acute or convalescent COVID-19. From T cells, B-cell-depleted T cells, or PBMCs came the material, which was cDNA or gDNA.

V shed 10 bases and J 7 bases; nucleotides not matched to a gene: 10. CDR3 length: 13 residues. In germline, CDR1 is ENHRY, CDR2 SYGVKD. Authors' methods: The authors estimated nucleated cell counts from reference gene primer amplification. Here immunoSEQ multiplex PCR was the method, and the copy in TCRdb shows in-frame clones only, minus some. The D gene and trimming were derived from the DNA, and the V and J assignments and clone size from that table. This table has roughly 87,000 clones, around 89% appearing once. This rearrangement joins TRBV10-3 to TRBJ1-2, with TRBD1 matching 9 bases. The receptor's source is a man in his sixties with acute or convalescent COVID-19. The sample taken for sequencing was peripheral blood. The CDR3 sequence: CATQTGGVGGYTF. The DNA for the CDR3 is TGTGCCACTCAGACAGGGGGAGTAGGTGGCTACACCTTC.